These 5 T cell receptor beta chains share one sample of origin, sequenced in a study of human CD8 memory T cell subsets. Libraries of TCR beta chains were produced by 5' RACE (UMI-labeled). For each CDR3 protein, TCRdb gives one entry from its re-call of the 5' RACE reads, without DNA. This sample's table reports more than 6,000 distinct CDR3 sequences. CCR7+ PD-1+ TIGIT+ early memory CD8+ cells with dysfunctional traits were TPEX. Material for sequencing was CD8+ T cells from PBMCs. The origin of the receptors is a human donor in good health.

The chain joins TRBV6-2 or TRBV6-3 to TRBJ2-7; without DNA, the TCRdb call of TRBD1 cannot be checked. Germline CDR1 and CDR2: MNHEY and SVGEGT. This CDR3 has 13 residues. CDR3 sequence: CASSFTGDNEQYF.

The chain combines TRBV2 with TRBJ2-4; TCRdb indicates TRBD1, and absent DNA this call remains unverified. The CDR3 has 16 amino acids. CDR1 is SNHLY and CDR2 is FYNNEI in the germline V gene. This chain's CDR3 is CASSEGGRALVKVEYF.

V is TRBV4-1 and J is TRBJ2-2; TCRdb's D call, TRBD1, is unchecked because there is no DNA. The CDR3 loop spans 15 amino acids. Germline lookup yields CDR1 MGHRA and CDR2 YSYEKL. CDR3 sequence reads: CASRRPDRNTGELFF.

The chain recombines TRBV7-9 with TRBJ2-2; TCRdb indicates TRBD2, and absent DNA this call remains unverified. CDR3 length: 18 residues. Germline V gene data show CDR1 as SEHNR and CDR2 as FQNEAQ (reference sequence). CDR3 region: CASSPGGLAGVRTGELFF.

CDR3 sequence reads: CASSSTRYNSPLHF. This chain uses TRBV7-2 with TRBJ1-6. The CDR3 consists of 14 residues. The germline CDR1 and CDR2 sequences are SGHTA and FQGNSA. Using reference TRBV7-2 and TRBJ1-6 for the parts outside the CDR3, the full variable domain is GAGVSQSPSNKVTEKGKDVELRCDPISGHTALYWYRQSLGQGLEFLIYFQGNSAPDKSGLPSDRFSAERTGGSVSTLTIQRTQQEDSAVYLCASSSTRYNSPLHFGNGTRLTVT.